One and the same sample provided the 17 T cell receptor beta chains below, sequenced in a study of regulatory T cells in long-lasting Graves disease. Sequencing libraries for TCR beta were prepared with iRepertoire HTBI primers and Arm-PCR of CDR3 regions. Via MiXCR, TCRdb re-called the multiplex PCR reads, giving one row per CDR3 protein. The sample shows more than 400,000 distinct CDR3 sequences, around 15% of them seen only once. Time point indicated: newly diagnosed GD, antithyroid drugs for less than 3 months. PBMC RNA was the source of the TCR library. The sample was also linked to a second study, of T cells in Graves' hyperthyroidism and ophthalmopathy.

The source material was peripheral blood mononuclear cells (PBMCs), sampled at new diagnosis, from a patient treated with antithyroid drugs. These TCRs come from a man aged 35-49 years with Graves disease.

The genes are TRBV10-3 and TRBJ2-1; D possibly matches TRBD1 or TRBD2 (5 bases each). The CDR3 covers 15 residues. In germline, CDR1 is ENHRY, CDR2 SYGVKD. With 10 bases removed from V and 0 bases from J, the gap between germline ends came to 16 bases. CDR3 DNA: TGTGCCACTGCCCCTGGGACCAGCTCCTACAATGAGCAGTTCTTC. Translation gives CATAPGTSSYNEQFF.

On this clonotype: This may be a read error: a much more frequent sequence differs by one nucleotide. The chain is built from TRBV7-6 and TRBJ2-7, with 7 positions matching TRBD1. This CDR3 has 14 residues. The germline gives CDR1 SGHVS, CDR2 FNYEAQ. The CDR3 DNA reads as TGTGCCAGCAGCGGACCGGGACAGACCTACGAGCAGTGCTTC. Translated: CASSGPGQTYEQCF.

This clonotype appeared many times. The CDR3 region is CASSSFSRTGAYGYTF. The CDR3 nucleotides read TGTGCCAGCAGTTCCTTCTCCCGGACAGGGGCCTATGGCTACACCTTC. The V gene is TRBV28, the J gene TRBJ1-2; 9 bases line up with TRBD1. The V gene end was trimmed by 4 bases and the J gene end by 4 bases; junction bases not matched to a gene: 10. Germline V CDR1 and CDR2: MDHEN, SYDVKM. The CDR3 contains 16 residues.

This chain joins TRBV20-1 and TRBJ1-2; D ambiguous. The germline CDR1 and CDR2 sequences are DFQATT and SNEGSKA (reference sequence). V lost 1 base, J lost 5 bases, and 17 bases lay in between. The CDR3 totals 15 residues. The CDR3 reads CSARAMEGSRYGYTF. The CDR3 DNA follows: TGCAGTGCTAGAGCCATGGAGGGTTCTCGGTATGGCTACACCTTC.

The genes are TRBV3-1 and TRBJ2-5; 9 nucleotides line up with TRBD2. The CDR3 is 15 residues long. Germline V gene lookup returns CDR1 LGHDT and CDR2 YNNKEL (reference sequence). The V segment lost 2 bases and the J segment 5 bases; nucleotides outside the gene matches: 6. CDR3 sequence reads: CASSQPGLAAETQYF. CDR3 nucleotide sequence: TGTGCCAGCAGCCAACCGGGACTAGCAGCGGAGACCCAGTACTTC.

In this sample, this clonotype turned up many times. V is TRBV2 and J is TRBJ2-7; 8 bases are shared with TRBD1. CDR3 size: 16 residues. The V and J ends lost 6 bases and 0 bases, in that order; junction bases with no gene match: 10. Germline V gives CDR1 SNHLY, CDR2 FYNNEI. In DNA form, the CDR3 reads TGTGCCAGCAGGGGACAGGTTTTTAGGAGCTCCTACGAGCAGTACTTC. Encoded protein: CASRGQVFRSSYEQYF.

This clonotype showed up many times. The V call is TRBV2, the J call TRBJ1-2; 7 bases match TRBD1. This CDR3 is built from 13 residues. The trim removed 6 bases at V and 8 bases at J, leaving 9 bases unmatched. Germline V gene data show CDR1 as SNHLY and CDR2 as FYNNEI. The CDR3 nucleotides are TGTGCCAGCAGAGACGACAGGGTAGGCGGCTACACCTTC. It is translated as CASRDDRVGGYTF.

In the case of this clonotype: The junction does not match germline at one end; this may be a read error. DNA of the CDR3: TGTGCCAGCAGTGAAAGCAGGGGTGGGTTCTTT. This sequence encodes CASSESRGGFF. This sequence joins TRBV6-1 and TRBJ2-3; possible D gene TRBD1, 6 bases. The CDR3 is made up of 11 amino acids. Germline-derived CDR1 and CDR2 are MNHNS and SASEGT.

V usage is TRBV12-3 or TRBV12-4 and J usage is TRBJ2-7; 12 nucleotides agree with TRBD1. V lost 3 bases, J lost 6 bases, and 3 bases stayed unmatched. The CDR3 is 14 amino acids. CDR3 region: CASSFGTGGIEQYF. The CDR3 DNA is TGTGCCAGCAGTTTTGGGACAGGGGGCATCGAGCAGTACTTC.

The rearrangement links TRBV11-2 to TRBJ2-2; 15 nucleotides line up with TRBD2. CDR3 length equals 18 residues. The germline V gene encodes CDR1 SGHAT and CDR2 FQNNGV. V trimming: 4 bases; J trimming: 7 bases; junction bases outside the gene matches: 10. CDR3 protein: CASSSGLAGGYGDGELFF. CDR3 nucleotides: TGTGCCAGCAGCTCGGGACTAGCGGGAGGTTATGGGGACGGGGAGCTGTTTTTT.

This clonotype occurred many times. The chain links TRBV20-1 to TRBJ2-5, with D unresolved. Germline V gene lookup returns CDR1 DFQATT and CDR2 SNEGSKA (reference sequence). The CDR3 has 14 residues. V gave up 0 bases and J gave up 4 bases, with 12 bases separating them. Here the CDR3 DNA reads TGCAGTGCTAGAGAAAGCCTTGGGCGAGAGACCCAGTACTTC. This translates into CSARESLGRETQYF.

There are many counts of this clonotype. The chain joins TRBV28 to TRBJ1-1, with 9 bases identical to TRBD1. The V gene's germline CDR1 is MDHEN and CDR2 SYDVKM. CDR3 length equals 14 residues. V lost 5 bases and J lost 11; bases outside the gene matches: 12. The DNA of the CDR3 is TGTGCCAGCAGTATAGGGACAGGGATTGGTGGGGCTTTCTTT. Translating it yields CASSIGTGIGGAFF. Together with reference TRBV28 and TRBJ1-1, the CDR3 gives the full variable domain: DVKVTQSSRYLVKRTGEKVFLECVQDMDHENMFWYRQDPGLGLRLIYFSYDVKMKEKGDIPEGYSVSREKKERFSLILESASTNQTSMYLCASSIGTGIGGAFFGQGTRLTVV.

This clonotype has at least ten counts. V is TRBV30 and J is TRBJ1-2; tentatively, D is TRBD1 (5 bases). V dropped 0 bases and J dropped 4 bases, with 12 bases sitting between them. CDR3 size: 14 residues. Germline values: CDR1 GTSNPN, CDR2 SVGIG (reference sequence). The CDR3 sequence is CAWSVGQGAYGYTF. CDR3 in DNA: TGTGCCTGGAGTGTAGGCCAAGGGGCCTATGGCTACACCTTC.

This clonotype was seen many times. This sequence joins TRBV6-5 and TRBJ1-1; D gene unclear. V lost 4 bases and J lost 5, with 8 bases in between. This CDR3 has 12 amino acids. The germline CDR1 and CDR2 sequences are MNHEY and SVGAGI. CDR3 residues: CASSSWVTEAFF. The CDR3 DNA is TGTGCCAGCAGTTCGTGGGTTACTGAAGCTTTCTTT.

Concerning this clonotype: Its ends do not fully match the called genes, so a read error is possible. The rearrangement links TRBV2 to TRBJ2-7; 9 bases are shared with TRBD1. CDR1 and CDR2 from the germline V gene are SNHLY and FYNNEI. The CDR3 spans 14 residues. DNA of the CDR3: TGTCCCAGCAGCGTACAGGGGGCTGTCTACGAGCAGTACTTC. The encoded protein is CPSSVQGAVYEQYF.

This clonotype was detected ten times or more. This rearrangement joins TRBV11-2 to TRBJ2-7, with 9 bases that match TRBD2. V trimming: 2 bases; J trimming: 2 bases; junction bases outside the gene matches: 13. The CDR3 spans 18 residues. Germline lookup yields CDR1 SGHAT and CDR2 FQNNGV. The DNA for the CDR3 is TGTGCCAGCAGCTTACGGCAGGGGGGTTTAGCGGGAGCCTACGAGCAGTACTTC. Amino acids: CASSLRQGGLAGAYEQYF.

The chain joins TRBV4-1 to TRBJ2-5, with a possible D match to TRBD2 (5 bases). Per germline, CDR1 MGHRA and CDR2 YSYEKL. Trimming shortened V by 3 bases and J by 2 bases, and 16 bases separated the two germline ends. The CDR3 has 16 amino acids. The CDR3 coding sequence is TGCGCCAGCAGCCAGGTTGCTCAACGGGATCAAGAGACCCAGTACTTC. Translated, it gives CASSQVAQRDQETQYF.